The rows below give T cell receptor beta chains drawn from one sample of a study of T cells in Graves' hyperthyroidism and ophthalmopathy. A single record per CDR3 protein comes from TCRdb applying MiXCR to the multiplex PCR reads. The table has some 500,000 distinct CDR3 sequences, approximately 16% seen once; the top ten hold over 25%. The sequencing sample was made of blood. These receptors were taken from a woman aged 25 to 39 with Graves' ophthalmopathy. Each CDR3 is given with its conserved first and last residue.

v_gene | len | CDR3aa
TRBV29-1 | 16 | CSVEDWASGTADTQYF
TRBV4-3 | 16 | CASSQGQGEAYNEQFF
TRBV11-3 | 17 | CASSLGPGLAGIGELFF
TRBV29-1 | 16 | CSAKKARGFSTDTQYF
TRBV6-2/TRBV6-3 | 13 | CASSSEDRSEAFF
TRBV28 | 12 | CASVTGTDTQYF
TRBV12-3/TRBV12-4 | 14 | CASSLSSGSYEQFF
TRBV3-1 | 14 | CASSPSGQGLVQYF
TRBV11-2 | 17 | CASSLGTSGRTPDTQYF
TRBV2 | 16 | CASSETQRKYQETQYF
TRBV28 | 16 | CASSATSGSLSSEQYF
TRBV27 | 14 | CASSTGRGISPLHF
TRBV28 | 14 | CASSGSILRRPQHF
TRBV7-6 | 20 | CASSLPGLNANNPSTDTQYF
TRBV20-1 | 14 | CSARDLPRRSEAFF
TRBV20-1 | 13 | CSARDPLGSEQYF